This T cell receptor (beta chain) was recovered during a study of cytomegalovirus exposure and HLA in healthy donors. Findings of the study overall: Clonal expansion, a later analysis showed, was greater in HLA-associated TCR beta chains than in equally common others.

V gave up 3 bases and J gave up 4 bases; unmatched junction bases: 5. This CDR3 region has 15 residues. The germline gives CDR1 LNHDA, CDR2 SQIVND (reference sequence). With 60 Vbeta and 13 Jbeta primers, the PCR was carried out. The assay was immunoSEQ multiplex PCR, and TCRdb's table has in-frame clones only and misses some. This sample has roughly 180,000 clones, with roughly 88% found just once. A note on this clone: Antigen specificity is unknown.

The gene calls are TRBV19 and TRBJ2-5; TRBD2 matches 10 bases. Sequenced material: PBMCs. The receptor was isolated from a man between 18 and 35 years old in good health and CMV-seropositive. The CDR3, as DNA: TGTGCCAGTAGTATCGCCTCTAGCGGGGGAGAGACCCAGTACTTC. Residues: CASSIASSGGETQYF. Using reference TRBV19 and TRBJ2-5 for the parts outside the CDR3, the full variable domain is DGGITQSPKYLFRKEGQNVTLSCEQNLNHDAMYWYRQDPGQGLRLIYYSQIVNDFQKGDIAEGYSVSREKKESFPLTVTSAQKNPTAFYLCASSIASSGGETQYFGPGTRLLVL.